This T cell receptor (beta chain) was obtained from a study of human T cells and chemical hapten exposure. Across the study: Patch tests applied 0.01% DPC to the upper back and were scored after 6 days. Mostly female patients had alopecia areata, totalis or universalis.

Losses at the gene ends were 3 bases for V and 8 bases for J; bases not matched to a gene: 12. Germline V lookup: CDR1 LGHNA, CDR2 YNFKEQ. This CDR3 contains 17 residues. The time point denotes: patch test 2, 6 weeks after DPC sensitization. Treatment noted: therapeutic diphenylcyclopropenone sensitization with weekly scalp DPC. TCRdb ran MiXCR on the RACE reads and lists one entry per CDR3 protein. Of some 89,000 distinct CDR3 sequences in the sample, 10% to 13% were seen once. This clonotype was picked up many times. The antigen is undetermined. Study-wide results and limits: Significantly more large CDR3 similarity clusters were formed by expanded TCRs than by controls.

The chain employs TRBV4-2 and TRBJ2-1; the match to TRBD2 covers 11 bases. This sequence was found in a woman aged 25 to 39 with alopecia areata. Some clones in this sample may be carry-over from other donors' samples. The material sequenced was whole blood, taken in connection with sensitization to the hapten diphenylcyclopropenone (DPC). CDR3 sequence reads: CASSQALRGLADDEQFF. The CDR3 region has the DNA TGTGCCAGCAGCCAGGCCCTGCGGGGACTAGCGGACGATGAGCAGTTCTTC.